These 13 T cell receptor beta chains share one sample of origin, sequenced in a study of blood T cell repertoires in COVID-19. The table came from immunoSEQ multiplex PCR; TCRdb's copy has only in-frame clones and leaves some out. The sample has 200,000 or so clones; 84% are singletons. Sequenced: PBMCs or T cells enriched from blood (not recorded which). The receptor source for this set is a man between 35 and 55 years old who had recovered from COVID-19.

The chain recombines TRBV18 with TRBJ2-2; D is possibly TRBD2 (6 bases). V lost 8 bases and J lost 1, with 8 bases in between. The CDR3 is 13 amino acids. Germline V gives CDR1 KGHSH, CDR2 LQKENI. The CDR3 DNA reads as TGTGCCAGCACGGAGGGGAACACCGGGGAGCTGTTTTTT. The encoded protein is CASTEGNTGELFF.

V is TRBV5-1 and J is TRBJ2-1; TRBD2 might be the D (5 bases). The V and J ends lost 2 bases and 3 bases respectively, with 18 bases between them. The CDR3 contains 17 residues. Germline loops: CDR1 SGHRS, CDR2 YFSETQ. Here the CDR3 DNA reads TGCGCCAGCAGCTTAGGTTTAACGAGCGCGGGCTACAATGAGCAGTTCTTC. The encoded protein is CASSLGLTSAGYNEQFF.

V gene TRBV5-1 combines with J gene TRBJ2-5; the match to TRBD2 covers 13 bases. This CDR3 spans 15 amino acids. V shed 3 bases, J shed 5 bases, and the junction held 4 bases outside the gene matches. Germline V lookup: CDR1 SGHRS, CDR2 YFSETQ. The CDR3 sequence: CASSSPGLAGETQYF. The CDR3 bases are TGCGCCAGCAGCTCGCCGGGACTAGCGGGGGAGACCCAGTACTTC. Full variable domain (missing parts from reference TRBV5-1 and TRBJ2-5): KAGVTQTPRYLIKTRGQQVTLSCSPISGHRSVSWYQQTPGQGLQFLFEYFSETQRNKGNFPGRFSGRQFSNSRSEMNVSTLELGDSALYLCASSSPGLAGETQYFGPGTRLLVL.

V usage is TRBV30 and J usage is TRBJ2-7; no firm D call. The V gene lost 0 bases and the J gene lost 2 bases, with 11 bases spanning the gap. This CDR3 has 14 amino acids. The germline CDR1 and CDR2 sequences are GTSNPN and SVGIG (reference sequence). CDR3 in DNA: TGTGCCTGGAGTGTACGGGTTTCGGCCTACGAGCAGTACTTC. It specifies CAWSVRVSAYEQYF.

The rearrangement uses TRBV6-2 or TRBV6-3 and TRBJ2-1; D unresolved. CDR1 is MNHEY, CDR2 SVGEGT, per germline. CDR3 length: 11 residues. V dropped 5 bases and J dropped 8 bases, with 7 bases sitting between them. Here the CDR3 DNA reads TGTGCCAGCAGTCTCGGGTATGAGCAGTTCTTC. As protein: CASSLGYEQFF.

V and J are TRBV18 and TRBJ1-4, with unresolved D. V was clipped by 5 bases and J by 0 bases, with 10 bases between them. The CDR3 runs to 15 residues. Germline CDR1 is KGHSH and CDR2 is LQKENI. CDR3 bases: TGTGCCAGCTCAGGTTCGGGGTCAACTAATGAAAAACTGTTTTTT. This encodes CASSGSGSTNEKLFF.

V gene TRBV6-5 combines with J gene TRBJ1-2; weak D call: TRBD1 (6 bases). Germline loops: CDR1 MNHEY, CDR2 SVGAGI. This CDR3 region has 13 residues. V lost 5 bases and J 4 bases, leaving 11 bases between the germline ends. The DNA for the CDR3 is TGTGCCAGCAGTCGACAGGTTAGCTATGGCTACACCTTC. Its protein is CASSRQVSYGYTF.

The gene calls are TRBV3-1 (or the pseudogene TRBV3-2) and TRBJ2-1; D might be TRBD2 (5 bases). This CDR3 comprises 17 residues. The germline V gene encodes CDR1 LGHDT and CDR2 YNNKEL (reference sequence). Trimming stripped 1 base from V and 1 base from J, with 14 bases between. Here the CDR3 DNA reads TGTGCCAGCAGCCAAGGCCGTAGCGATCCTTCCTACAATGAGCAGTTCTTC. As protein: CASSQGRSDPSYNEQFF.

The rearrangement uses TRBV5-6 and TRBJ1-2; D remains ambiguous. Germline V gene lookup returns CDR1 SGHDT and CDR2 YYEEEE. This CDR3 comprises 15 residues. The V and J ends lost 2 bases and 5 bases respectively, with 16 bases between them. CDR3 sequence: CASSLSIDFWYGYTF. The DNA of the CDR3 is TGTGCCAGCAGCTTATCTATTGATTTTTGGTATGGCTACACCTTC.

The rearrangement links TRBV5-4 to TRBJ1-1; TRBD1 aligns across 7 bases. Per the germline V gene, CDR1 is SGHNT and CDR2 is YYREEE (reference sequence). Trimming at V came to 2 bases and at J to 4 bases, leaving 5 bases not matched to a gene. CDR3 length: 14 residues. The CDR3 nucleotides read TGTGCCAGCAGCTTCATAGGGGGCTTCACTGAAGCTTTCTTT. Residues: CASSFIGGFTEAFF.

This clone was seen a few times. The rearrangement joins TRBV2 to TRBJ2-7, with TRBD1 as a possible D gene (6 bases). Germline V gives CDR1 SNHLY, CDR2 FYNNEI. CDR3 length equals 13 residues. The V gene lost 7 bases and the J gene lost 4 bases, with 14 bases spanning the gap. The CDR3 DNA reads as TGTGCCAGCAAGGTCCGCAGGGGTTACGAGCAGTACTTC. Its protein is CASKVRRGYEQYF.

The gene calls are TRBV4-2 and TRBJ1-4; D is possibly TRBD1 (5 bases). Per germline, CDR1 LGHNA and CDR2 YNFKEQ. The CDR3 is 16 residues long. The V gene lost 1 base and the J gene lost 8 bases, with 17 bases spanning the gap. The CDR3 loop reads CASSQVWGRVQEKLFF. DNA for the CDR3: TGTGCCAGCAGCCAAGTTTGGGGGAGGGTACAGGAAAAACTGTTTTTT.

The chain joins TRBV28 to TRBJ1-5; D gene unclear. Between the trimmed V and J ends, which lost 5 bases and 0 bases, there was a span of 20 bases. This CDR3 spans 18 amino acids. The germline V gene encodes CDR1 MDHEN and CDR2 SYDVKM. The CDR3 here is CASSPGVGRYNSNQPQHF. The CDR3, as DNA: TGTGCCAGCAGTCCCGGGGTTGGGCGATACAATAGCAATCAGCCCCAGCATTTT.